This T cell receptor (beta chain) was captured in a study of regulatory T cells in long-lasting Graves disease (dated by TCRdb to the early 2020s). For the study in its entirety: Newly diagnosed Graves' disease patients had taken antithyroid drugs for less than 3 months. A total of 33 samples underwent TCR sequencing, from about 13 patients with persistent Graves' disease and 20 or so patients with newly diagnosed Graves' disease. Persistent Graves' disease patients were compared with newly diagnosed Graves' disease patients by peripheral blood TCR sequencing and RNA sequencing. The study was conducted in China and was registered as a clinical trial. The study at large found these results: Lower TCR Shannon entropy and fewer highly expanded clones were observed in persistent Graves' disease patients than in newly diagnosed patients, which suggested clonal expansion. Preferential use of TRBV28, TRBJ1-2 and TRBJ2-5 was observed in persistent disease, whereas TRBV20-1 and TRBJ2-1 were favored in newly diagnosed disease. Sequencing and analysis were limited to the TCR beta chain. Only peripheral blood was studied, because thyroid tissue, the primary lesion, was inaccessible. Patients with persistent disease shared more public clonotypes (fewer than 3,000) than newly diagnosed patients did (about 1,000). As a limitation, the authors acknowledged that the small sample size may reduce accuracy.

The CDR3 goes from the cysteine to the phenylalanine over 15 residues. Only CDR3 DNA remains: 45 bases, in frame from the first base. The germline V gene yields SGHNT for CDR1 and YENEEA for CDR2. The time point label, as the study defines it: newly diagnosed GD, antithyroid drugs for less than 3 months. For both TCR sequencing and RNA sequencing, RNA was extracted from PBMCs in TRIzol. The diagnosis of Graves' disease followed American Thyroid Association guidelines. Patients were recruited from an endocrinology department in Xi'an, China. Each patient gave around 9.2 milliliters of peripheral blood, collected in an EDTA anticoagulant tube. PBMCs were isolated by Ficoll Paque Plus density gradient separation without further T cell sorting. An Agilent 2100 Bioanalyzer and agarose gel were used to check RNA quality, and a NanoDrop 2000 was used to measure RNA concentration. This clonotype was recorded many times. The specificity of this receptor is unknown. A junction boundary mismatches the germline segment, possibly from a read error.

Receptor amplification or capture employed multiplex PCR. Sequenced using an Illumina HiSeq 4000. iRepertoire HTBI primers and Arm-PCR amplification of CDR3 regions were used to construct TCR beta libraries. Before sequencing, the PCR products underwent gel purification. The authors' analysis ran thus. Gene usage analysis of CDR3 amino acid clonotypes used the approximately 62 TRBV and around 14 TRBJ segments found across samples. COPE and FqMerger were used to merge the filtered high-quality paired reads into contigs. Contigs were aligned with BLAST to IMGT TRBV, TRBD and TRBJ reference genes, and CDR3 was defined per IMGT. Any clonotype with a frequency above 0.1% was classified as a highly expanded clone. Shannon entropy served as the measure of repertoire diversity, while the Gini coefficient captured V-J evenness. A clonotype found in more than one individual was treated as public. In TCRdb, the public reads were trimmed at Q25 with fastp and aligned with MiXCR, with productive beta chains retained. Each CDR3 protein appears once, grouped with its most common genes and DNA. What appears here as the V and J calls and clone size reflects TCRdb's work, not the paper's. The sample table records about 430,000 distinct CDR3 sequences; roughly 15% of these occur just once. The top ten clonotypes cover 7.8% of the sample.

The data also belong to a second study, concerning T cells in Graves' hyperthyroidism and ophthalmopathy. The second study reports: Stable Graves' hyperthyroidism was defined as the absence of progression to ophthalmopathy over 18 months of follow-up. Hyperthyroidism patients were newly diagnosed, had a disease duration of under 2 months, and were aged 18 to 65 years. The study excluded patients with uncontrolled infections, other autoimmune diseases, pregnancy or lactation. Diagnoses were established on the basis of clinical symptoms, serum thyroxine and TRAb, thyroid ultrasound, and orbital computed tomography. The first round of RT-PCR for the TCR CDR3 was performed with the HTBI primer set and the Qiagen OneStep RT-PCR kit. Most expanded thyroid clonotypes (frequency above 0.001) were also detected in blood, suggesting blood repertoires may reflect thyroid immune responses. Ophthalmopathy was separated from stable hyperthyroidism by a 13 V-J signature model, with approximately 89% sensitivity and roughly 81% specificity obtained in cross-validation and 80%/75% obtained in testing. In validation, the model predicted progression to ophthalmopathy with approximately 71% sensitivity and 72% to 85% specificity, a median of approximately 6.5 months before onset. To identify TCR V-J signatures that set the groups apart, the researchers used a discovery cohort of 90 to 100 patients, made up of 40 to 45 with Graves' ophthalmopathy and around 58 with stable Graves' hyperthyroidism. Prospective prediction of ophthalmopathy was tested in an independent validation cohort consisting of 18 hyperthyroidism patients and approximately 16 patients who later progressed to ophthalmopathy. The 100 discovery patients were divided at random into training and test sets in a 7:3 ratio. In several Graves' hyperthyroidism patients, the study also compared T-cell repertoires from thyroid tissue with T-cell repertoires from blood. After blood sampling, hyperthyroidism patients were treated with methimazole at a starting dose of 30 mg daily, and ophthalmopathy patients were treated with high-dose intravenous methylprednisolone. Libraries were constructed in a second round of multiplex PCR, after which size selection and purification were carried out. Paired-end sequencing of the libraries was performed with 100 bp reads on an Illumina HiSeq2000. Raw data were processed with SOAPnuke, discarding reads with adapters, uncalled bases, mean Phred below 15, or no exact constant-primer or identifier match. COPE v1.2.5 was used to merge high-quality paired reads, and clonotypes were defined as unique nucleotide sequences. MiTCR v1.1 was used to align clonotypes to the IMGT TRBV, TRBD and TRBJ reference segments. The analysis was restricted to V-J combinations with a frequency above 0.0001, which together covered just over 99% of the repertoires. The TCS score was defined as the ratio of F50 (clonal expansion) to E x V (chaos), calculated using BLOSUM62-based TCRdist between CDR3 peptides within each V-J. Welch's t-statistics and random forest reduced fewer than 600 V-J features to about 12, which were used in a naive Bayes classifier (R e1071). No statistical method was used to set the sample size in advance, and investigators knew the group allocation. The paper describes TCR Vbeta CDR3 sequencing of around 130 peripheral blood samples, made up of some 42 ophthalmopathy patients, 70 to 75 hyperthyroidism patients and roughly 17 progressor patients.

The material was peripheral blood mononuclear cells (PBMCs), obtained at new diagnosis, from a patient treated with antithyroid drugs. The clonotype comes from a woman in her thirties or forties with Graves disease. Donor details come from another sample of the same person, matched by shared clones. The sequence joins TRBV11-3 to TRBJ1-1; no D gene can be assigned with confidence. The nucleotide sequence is TGTGCCAGCAGCTTAGCTCTTGGCATCGACACTGGAGCTTTCTTT. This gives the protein CASSLALGIDTGAFF. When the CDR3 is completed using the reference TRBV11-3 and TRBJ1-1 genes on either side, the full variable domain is EAGVVQSPRYKIIEKKQPVAFWCNPISGHNTLYWYLQNLGQGPELLIRYENEEAVDDSQLPKDRFSAERLKGVDSTLKIQPAELGDSAVYLCASSLALGIDTGAFFGQGTRLTVV.